These T cell receptor beta chains were read from a single sample in a study of cytomegalovirus exposure and HLA in healthy donors. Generated by immunoSEQ multiplex PCR, the TCRdb table keeps only in-frame clones and is missing some. The top ten hold 5% to 8% of the sample, which has fewer than 120,000 clones, more than 60% seen once. The specimen was PBMCs. The receptors stem from a man aged 25 to 40 in good health and CMV-seropositive. Both conserved end residues are part of each CDR3. A D gene is named only where the DNA matches it firmly. For some rows the clone size is stated as once, few or many, or as a class when expanded; others skip it.

>TRBV2|.|.|TRBJ1-1
CASSGTRVGRTMNTEAFF
TGTGCCAGCAGTGGAACTAGAGTGGGACGGACTATGAACACTGAAGCTTTCTTT
>TRBV2|.|.|TRBJ2-7
CASSEAAVHYEQYF
TGTGCCAGCAGTGAAGCGGCCGTCCACTACGAGCAGTACTTC
>TRBV19|.|.|TRBJ1-4
CASSIASPPGDNNEKLFF
TGTGCCAGTAGTATAGCCTCCCCGCCCGGGGACAATAATGAAAAACTGTTTTTT
>TRBV5-8|TRBD1|.|TRBJ2-7
CASRSRQGSYEQYF
TGTGCCAGCCGCTCCAGACAGGGTTCCTACGAGCAGTACTTC
>TRBV5-4|TRBD1|.|TRBJ1-1
CASSRDRADTEAFF
TGTGCCAGCAGCAGGGACAGGGCGGATACTGAAGCTTTCTTT
>TRBV7-8|TRBD1|.|TRBJ1-2
CASSFQGGENYGYTF
TGTGCCAGCAGCTTTCAGGGGGGCGAGAACTATGGCTACACCTTC
>TRBV30|TRBD1|.|TRBJ2-7
CAADRDRHYEQYF
TGTGCCGCGGACCGGGACAGGCACTACGAGCAGTACTTC
>TRBV7-2|.|.|TRBJ1-2
CASSLGGPTGISNYGYTF
TGTGCCAGCAGCTTAGGTGGGCCCACAGGGATCTCTAACTATGGCTACACCTTC
>TRBV11-2|TRBD2|.|TRBJ2-5
CASSKAGAGETQYF
TGTGCCAGCAGCAAAGCGGGGGCCGGGGAGACCCAGTACTTC
>TRBV30|TRBD1|.|TRBJ1-3
CAWSVRPQGSGNTIYF
TGTGCCTGGAGTGTACGTCCACAGGGGTCTGGAAACACCATATATTTT
>TRBV7-9|TRBD1|once|TRBJ2-5
CASSLALRGQETQYF
TGTGCCAGCAGCTTAGCTCTCAGGGGGCAAGAGACCCAGTACTTC
>TRBV5-1|.|.|TRBJ1-2
CASSLNFINYGYTF
TGCGCCAGCAGCTTGAATTTTATAAACTATGGCTACACCTTC
>TRBV10-1|.|.|TRBJ2-7
CASSTVPYEQYF
TGCGCCAGCAGTACGGTTCCTTACGAGCAGTACTTC
>TRBV12-5|TRBD1|once|TRBJ1-2
CASGLDRGLNGYTF
TGTGCTAGTGGTTTGGACAGGGGGCTTAATGGCTACACCTTC
>TRBV29-1|.|.|TRBJ1-2
CSVDPGANYGYTF
TGCAGCGTTGACCCCGGAGCTAACTATGGCTACACCTTC
>TRBV6-6|TRBD1|once|TRBJ2-5
CASSRQGEETQYF
TGTGCCAGCAGTAGACAGGGGGAAGAGACCCAGTACTTC
>TRBV6-6|TRBD1|.|TRBJ1-1
CASSLTGVREAFF
TGTGCCAGCAGTTTAACAGGGGTTCGGGAAGCTTTCTTT
>TRBV12-5|TRBD2|.|TRBJ2-5
CASGSGGAPSAQYF
TGTGCTAGTGGTTCCGGGGGGGCTCCCTCGGCCCAGTACTTC
>TRBV5-4|.|.|TRBJ1-1
CASRRFNIQDTEAFF
TGTGCCAGCAGGCGCTTCAATATCCAGGACACTGAAGCTTTCTTT
>TRBV5-1|TRBD1|.|TRBJ1-6
CASRPTGTGYFPSPLHF
TGCGCCAGCAGACCCACCGGGACAGGGTATTTTCCTTCACCCCTCCACTTT
>TRBV27|TRBD2|.|TRBJ2-7
CASSPAGGASYEQYF
TGTGCCAGCAGCCCTGCGGGGGGGGCTTCCTACGAGCAGTACTTC
>TRBV2|.|.|TRBJ1-2
CASSVGNYGYTF
TGTGCCAGCAGTGTCGGGAACTATGGCTACACCTTC
>TRBV6-1|.|few|TRBJ1-4
CATNRVFGEKLFF
TGTGCCACAAACAGGGTTTTCGGTGAAAAACTGTTTTTT
>TRBV4-1|TRBD1|.|TRBJ1-1
CASSPLGGQSMNTEAFF
TGCGCCAGCAGCCCTCTCGGGGGACAGTCGATGAACACTGAAGCTTTCTTT
>TRBV5-5|TRBD1|.|TRBJ1-5
CASSPGQGSNQPQHF
TGTGCCAGCAGCCCCGGACAGGGTAGCAATCAGCCCCAGCATTTT
>TRBV15|.|.|TRBJ1-3
CATSTPSLLSGNTIYF
TGTGCCACCAGCACCCCAAGCCTACTCTCTGGAAACACCATATATTTT
>TRBV6-5|.|.|TRBJ2-3
CASSHYAGATDTQYF
TGTGCCAGCAGCCATTACGCGGGGGCTACAGATACGCAGTATTTT
>TRBV11-3|.|.|TRBJ2-2
CASSLEGAGTGELFF
TGTGCCAGCAGCTTAGAGGGGGCGGGCACCGGGGAGCTGTTTTTT
>TRBV30|.|once|TRBJ2-7
CAWTQGGSYEQYF
TGTGCCTGGACGCAGGGTGGATCCTACGAGCAGTACTTC
>TRBV5-1|TRBD1|.|TRBJ2-7
CASSATGVGYEQYF
TGCGCCAGCAGCGCCACAGGGGTTGGTTACGAGCAGTATTTC
>TRBV7-9|.|.|TRBJ2-1
CASSARGRREQFF
TGTGCCAGCAGCGCCCGAGGTAGACGTGAGCAGTTCTTC
>TRBV7-2|.|.|TRBJ2-1
CASSLITGGGNEQFF
TGTGCCAGCAGCTTAATTACAGGGGGGGGTAATGAGCAGTTCTTC
>TRBV4-1|.|few|TRBJ1-5
CASSQDGEGNQPQHF
TGCGCCAGCAGCCAAGATGGAGAGGGAAACCAGCCCCAGCATTTT
>TRBV9|TRBD1|.|TRBJ2-5
CASSGSGTGRETQYF
TGTGCCAGCAGCGGGTCCGGGACAGGGCGAGAGACCCAGTACTTC